The sequence of this TCR beta chain was determined in a study of blood T cell repertoires in COVID-19. The wider study: PBMCs, B-cell-depleted T cells, or T cells provided the cDNA or gDNA that made up the material.

Germline V gene lookup returns CDR1 SEHNR and CDR2 FQNEAQ (reference sequence). V gave up 0 bases and J gave up 4 bases; unmatched junction bases: 8. The CDR3 runs 17 residues. Original analysis: Quantification of nucleated cells was approximated via reference gene primer amplification. TCRdb keeps only in-frame clones here, not all; method: immunoSEQ multiplex PCR. V and J calls and clone size are as listed in that table; D and trimming were resolved from the DNA. The repertoire holds 200,000 or so clones, with 92% as singletons. Patients of the Seattle cohort, enrolled during active infection, were followed longitudinally.

V is TRBV7-9 and J is TRBJ2-2; 7 bases map to TRBD2. The sample comprised peripheral blood. The origin of this receptor is a man aged 60 to 69 with COVID-19, enrolled during active disease. The CDR3 reads CASSLAAQRGRTGELFF. For the CDR3, the DNA is TGTGCCAGCAGCTTAGCGGCCCAGCGGGGCCGCACCGGGGAGCTGTTTTTT.